This T cell receptor beta chain was obtained from a study of T cell changes during pregnancy in multiple sclerosis. Trimming took off 0 bases at V and 1 base at J, with 7 bases between the two ends. The CDR3 covers 15 residues. Germline V gene lookup returns CDR1 SGDLS and CDR2 YYNGEE. Using immunoSEQ multiplex PCR, the repertoire was profiled, and TCRdb retains in-frame clones only, with some absent. The sample lists 84,000 or so clones; approximately 94% were seen once. The receptor's source is a female donor with multiple sclerosis, enrolled in a pregnancy study. The sequencing used peripheral blood, collected in the third trimester of pregnancy. V is TRBV9 and J is TRBJ2-2, with TRBD2 as a possible D gene (6 bases). The CDR3 DNA reads TGTGCCAGCAGCGTAGTTAGCGGGAACACCGGGGAGCTGTTTTTT. This encodes CASSVVSGNTGELFF.